The 12 T cell receptor beta chains presented below share a single source sample, sequenced in a study of cytomegalovirus exposure and HLA in healthy donors (dated by TCRdb to between 2016 and 2019). The library was built by means of the immunoSEQ multiplex PCR assay. For the multiplex PCR, a mixture combining 60 forward primers for TCR Vbeta segments and 13 reverse primers for TCR Jbeta segments was used. TCRdb holds this immuneACCESS table with in-frame rearrangements only. Some clones are missing; in checked studies, unresolved V genes explain under half, and the rest has no known cause. The sample's records list 120,000 to 150,000 clones. The top ten clones comprise about 2.3% of the sample. The source material was PBMCs. Source of these receptors: a woman between 18 and 29 years old in good health and CMV-seronegative.

This chain joins TRBV7-8 and TRBJ1-2, with D possibly matching TRBD1 (6 bases). Trimming removed 1 base from V and 6 bases from J, with 12 bases in between. CDR1 SGHVS and CDR2 FQNEAQ come from the germline V gene. CDR3 length: 14 amino acids. The CDR3 region is CASSLGSQGHGYTF. For the CDR3, the DNA is TGTGCCAGCAGCTTAGGTTCGCAGGGGCATGGCTACACCTTC.

J is TRBJ2-5 and V is TRBV5-1, with 10 bases fitting TRBD1. The tail of the sequence fits TRBJ2-7 better, so the J call may be wrong. Germline-derived CDR1 and CDR2 are SGHRS and YFSETQ. This CDR3 is built from 15 residues. The DNA for the CDR3 is TGCGCCAGCAGTCGGACAGGGGGAAGCTCCTACGAGCAGTACTTC. It is translated as CASSRTGGSSYEQYF.

As DNA, the CDR3 is TGTGCCAGCAGCGTACCGGGCAATGAGCAGTTCTTC. It specifies CASSVPGNEQFF. This chain joins TRBV6-6 and TRBJ2-1; unclear D gene. CDR3 length: 12 amino acids. Germline V lookup: CDR1 MNHNY, CDR2 SVGAGI (reference sequence). V lost 6 bases and J lost 6, with 9 bases in between.

The CDR3 DNA reads TGTGCCATCAACGCACTAGCGGGAGAGGAGGGCGGGGAGCTGTTTTTT. This gives the protein CAINALAGEEGGELFF. The chain joins TRBV10-3 to TRBJ2-2, with 11 bases aligning to TRBD2. Looked up from germline, CDR1 is ENHRY and CDR2 is SYGVKD. With 7 bases clipped from V and 7 bases from J, the junction kept 11 bases outside the gene matches. The CDR3 totals 16 residues.

This chain joins TRBV6-5 and TRBJ2-2, with 8 bases fitting TRBD2. Losses at the gene ends were 2 bases for V and 2 bases for J; bases not matched to a gene: 4. Looked up from germline, CDR1 is MNHEY and CDR2 is SVGAGI. The CDR3 extends over 16 amino acids. The CDR3 reads CASSYGLAGNTGELFF. The CDR3 DNA reads TGTGCCAGCAGTTACGGCCTAGCGGGTAACACCGGGGAGCTGTTTTTT.

This chain uses TRBV10-3 with TRBJ1-4; D gene unclear. The ends were cut back, 0 bases at V and 7 bases at J, with 9 bases in the middle. The CDR3 is 14 amino acids. Per the germline V gene, CDR1 is ENHRY and CDR2 is SYGVKD. The DNA for the CDR3 is TGTGCCATCAGTGAGTCGATTCGGGGTGAAAAACTGTTTTTT. It yields the protein CAISESIRGEKLFF.

The rearrangement uses TRBV6-6 and TRBJ1-4; D not resolved. Germline assignment: CDR1 MNHNY and CDR2 SVGAGI (reference sequence). The V end was cut by 0 bases, the J end by 7 bases, with 3 bases between. CDR3 length: 12 amino acids. The DNA of the CDR3 is TGTGCCAGCAGTTACTCAGCTGAAAAACTGTTTTTT. Residues: CASSYSAEKLFF.

V and J are TRBV28 and TRBJ2-5, with 8 bases that match TRBD1. Germline V gives CDR1 MDHEN, CDR2 SYDVKM. The CDR3 spans 13 residues. V lost 7 bases and J lost 5; bases outside the gene matches: 6. CDR3 DNA: TGTGCCAGCACCGACAGGGGTCGGGAGACCCAGTACTTC. It specifies CASTDRGRETQYF. Filled out from reference TRBV28 and TRBJ2-5, the complete variable domain reads DVKVTQSSRYLVKRTGEKVFLECVQDMDHENMFWYRQDPGLGLRLIYFSYDVKMKEKGDIPEGYSVSREKKERFSLILESASTNQTSMYLCASTDRGRETQYFGPGTRLLVL.

The chain uses TRBV30 and TRBJ1-2; 10 positions agree with TRBD1. Looked up from germline, CDR1 is GTSNPN and CDR2 is SVGIG (reference sequence). Losses at the gene ends were 3 bases for V and 4 bases for J; bases not matched to a gene: 2. The CDR3 loop spans 13 amino acids. CDR3 bases: TGTGCCTGGAGGGACAGGGGGGTCTATGGCTACACCTTC. Translation gives CAWRDRGVYGYTF. Filled out from reference TRBV30 and TRBJ1-2, the complete variable domain reads SQTIHQWPATLVQPVGSPLSLECTVEGTSNPNLYWYRQAAGRGLQLLFYSVGIGQISSEVPQNLSASRPQDRQFILSSKKLLLSDSGFYLCAWRDRGVYGYTFGSGTRLTVV.

The gene calls are TRBV6-6 and TRBJ2-1; 7 nucleotides align to TRBD2. This CDR3 is 14 amino acids long. V lost 5 bases to trimming and J lost 7 bases; unmatched junction nucleotides: 8. The germline gives CDR1 MNHNY, CDR2 SVGAGI (reference sequence). CDR3 nucleotides: TGTGCCAGCAGTCCATCGGGAGGAGGGAATGAGCAGTTCTTC. The encoded protein is CASSPSGGGNEQFF.

The J gene is TRBJ1-1, the V gene TRBV7-8; 7 nucleotides match TRBD1. The germline V gene encodes CDR1 SGHVS and CDR2 FQNEAQ. The CDR3 contains 18 residues. With 1 base clipped from V and 1 base from J, the junction kept 12 bases outside the gene matches. CDR3 residues: CASSLGAGQLRKNTEAFF. CDR3 nucleotide sequence: TGTGCCAGCAGCTTAGGGGCGGGACAGCTAAGGAAGAACACTGAAGCTTTCTTT.

J is TRBJ2-5 and V is TRBV7-2, with 7 bases aligning to TRBD2. Germline trimming cut 5 bases from V and 6 bases from J; bases unmatched to any gene: 15. The CDR3 is 16 amino acids. In germline, CDR1 is SGHTA, CDR2 FQGNSA. CDR3 in DNA: TGTGCCAGCAGCCCCTGGACTAGATTGGGGACGAAGACCCAGTACTTC. Amino acid sequence: CASSPWTRLGTKTQYF.